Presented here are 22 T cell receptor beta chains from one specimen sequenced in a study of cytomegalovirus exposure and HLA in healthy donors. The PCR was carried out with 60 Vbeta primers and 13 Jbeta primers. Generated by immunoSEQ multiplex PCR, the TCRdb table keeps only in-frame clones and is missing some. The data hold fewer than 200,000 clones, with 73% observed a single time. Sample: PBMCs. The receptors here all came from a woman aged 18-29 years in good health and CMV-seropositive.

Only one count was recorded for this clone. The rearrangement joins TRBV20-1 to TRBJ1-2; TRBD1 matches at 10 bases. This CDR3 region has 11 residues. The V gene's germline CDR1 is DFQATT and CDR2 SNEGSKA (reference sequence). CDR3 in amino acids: CSGTGDYGYTF. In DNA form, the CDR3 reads TGCAGCGGGACAGGGGACTATGGCTACACCTTC.

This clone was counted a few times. CDR3 sequence (DNA): TGTGCCAGCAGCAGGACAGGTGGGGGACCCGGGGAGCTGTTTTTT. Its protein is CASSRTGGGPGELFF. This rearrangement joins TRBV6-5 to TRBJ2-2; TRBD1 aligns across 7 bases. The CDR3 runs to 15 residues. Germline assignment: CDR1 MNHEY and CDR2 SVGAGI. V lost 6 bases and J lost 6; bases outside the gene matches: 10.

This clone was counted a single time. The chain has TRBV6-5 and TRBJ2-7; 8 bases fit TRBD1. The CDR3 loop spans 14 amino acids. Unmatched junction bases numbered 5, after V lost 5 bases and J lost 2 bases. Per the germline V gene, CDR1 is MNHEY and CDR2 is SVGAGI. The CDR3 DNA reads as TGTGCCAGCAGTAACAGCAGGGGGCCCTACGAGCAGTACTTC. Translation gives CASSNSRGPYEQYF.

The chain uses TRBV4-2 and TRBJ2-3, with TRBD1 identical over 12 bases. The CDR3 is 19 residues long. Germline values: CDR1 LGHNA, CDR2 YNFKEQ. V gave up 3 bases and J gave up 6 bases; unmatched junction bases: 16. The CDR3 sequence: CASSHPGQGAGGLGDTQYF. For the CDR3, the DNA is TGTGCCAGCAGCCACCCGGGACAGGGGGCTGGCGGTCTCGGGGATACGCAGTATTTT.

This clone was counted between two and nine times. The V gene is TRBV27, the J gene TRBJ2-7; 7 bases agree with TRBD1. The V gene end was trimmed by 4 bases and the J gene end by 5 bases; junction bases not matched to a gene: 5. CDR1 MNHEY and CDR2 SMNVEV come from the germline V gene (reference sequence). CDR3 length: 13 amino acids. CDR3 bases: TGTGCCAGCAGTTCGTCGGGGACAGACGAGCAGTACTTC. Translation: CASSSSGTDEQYF.

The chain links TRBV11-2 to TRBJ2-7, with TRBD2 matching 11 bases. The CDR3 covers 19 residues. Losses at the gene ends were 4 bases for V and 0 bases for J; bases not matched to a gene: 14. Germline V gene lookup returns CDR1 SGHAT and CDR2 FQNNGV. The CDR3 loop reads CASSWRPGLAEISSYEQYF. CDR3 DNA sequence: TGTGCCAGCAGCTGGAGACCGGGACTAGCGGAGATAAGCTCCTACGAGCAGTACTTC.

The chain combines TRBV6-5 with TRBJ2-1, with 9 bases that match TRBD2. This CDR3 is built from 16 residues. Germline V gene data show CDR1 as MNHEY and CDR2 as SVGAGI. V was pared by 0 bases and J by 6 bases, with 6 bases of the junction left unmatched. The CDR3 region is CASSYSGGGAFNEQFF. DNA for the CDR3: TGTGCCAGCAGTTACTCTGGCGGGGGGGCCTTCAATGAGCAGTTCTTC.

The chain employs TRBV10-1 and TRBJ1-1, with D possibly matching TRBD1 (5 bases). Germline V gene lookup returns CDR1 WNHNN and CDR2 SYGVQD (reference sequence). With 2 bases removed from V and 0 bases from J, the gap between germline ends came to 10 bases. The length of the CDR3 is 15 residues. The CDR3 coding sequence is TGCGCCAGCAGTGAGGGGGCCCGAATGAACACTGAAGCTTTCTTT. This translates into CASSEGARMNTEAFF.

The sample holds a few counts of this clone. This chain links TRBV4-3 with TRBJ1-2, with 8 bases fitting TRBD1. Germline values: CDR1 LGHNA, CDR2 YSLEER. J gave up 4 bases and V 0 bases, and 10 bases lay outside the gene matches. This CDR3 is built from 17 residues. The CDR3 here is CASSQEIPDRVSYGYTF. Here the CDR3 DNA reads TGCGCCAGCAGCCAAGAAATTCCGGACAGGGTTTCCTATGGCTACACCTTC.

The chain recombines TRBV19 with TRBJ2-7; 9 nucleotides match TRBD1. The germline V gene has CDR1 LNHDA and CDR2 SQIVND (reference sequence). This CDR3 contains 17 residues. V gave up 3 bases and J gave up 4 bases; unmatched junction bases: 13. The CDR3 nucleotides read TGTGCCAGTAGTATCCTCGCCGGGACAGGGTCGCCTTACGAGCAGTACTTC. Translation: CASSILAGTGSPYEQYF.

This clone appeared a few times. The CDR3, as DNA: TGTGCCAGCAGTTTAGATGGCAGGGAAGCTTTCTTT. Protein sequence: CASSLDGREAFF. The chain employs TRBV28 and TRBJ1-1; D not resolved. CDR1 is MDHEN, CDR2 SYDVKM, per germline. The CDR3 is 12 residues long. V lost 2 bases and J 8 bases, leaving 9 bases between the germline ends.

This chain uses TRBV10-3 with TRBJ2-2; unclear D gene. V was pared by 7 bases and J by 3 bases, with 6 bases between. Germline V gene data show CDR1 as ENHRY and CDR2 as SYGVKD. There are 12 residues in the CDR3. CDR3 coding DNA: TGTGCCATCAACCAGGACACCGGGGAGCTGTTTTTT. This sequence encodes CAINQDTGELFF.

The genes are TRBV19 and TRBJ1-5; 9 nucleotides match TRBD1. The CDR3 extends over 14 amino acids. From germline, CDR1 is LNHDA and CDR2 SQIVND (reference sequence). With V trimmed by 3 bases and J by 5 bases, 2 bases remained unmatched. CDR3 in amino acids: CASSMGQGYQPQHF. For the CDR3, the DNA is TGTGCCAGTAGTATGGGACAGGGCTATCAGCCCCAGCATTTT.

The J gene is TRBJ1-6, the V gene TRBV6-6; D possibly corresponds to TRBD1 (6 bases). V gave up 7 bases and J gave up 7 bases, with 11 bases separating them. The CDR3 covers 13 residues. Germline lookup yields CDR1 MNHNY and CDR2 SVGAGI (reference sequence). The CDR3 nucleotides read TGTGCCAGCAACGTGGGGGCAAATTCACCCCTCCACTTT. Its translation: CASNVGANSPLHF.

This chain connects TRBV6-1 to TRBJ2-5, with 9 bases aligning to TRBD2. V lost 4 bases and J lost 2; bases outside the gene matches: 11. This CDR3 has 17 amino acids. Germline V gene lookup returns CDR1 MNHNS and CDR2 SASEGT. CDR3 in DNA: TGTGCCAGCAGTGCTTTGGCTAGCGGGGCGATACAAGAGACCCAGTACTTC. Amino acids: CASSALASGAIQETQYF.

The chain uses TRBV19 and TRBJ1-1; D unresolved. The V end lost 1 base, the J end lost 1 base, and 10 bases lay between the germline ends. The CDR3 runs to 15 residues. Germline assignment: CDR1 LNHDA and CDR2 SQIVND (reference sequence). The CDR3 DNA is TGTGCCAGTAGTATAGCTGCGGAACCGAACACTGAAGCTTTCTTT. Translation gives CASSIAAEPNTEAFF. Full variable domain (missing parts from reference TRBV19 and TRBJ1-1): DGGITQSPKYLFRKEGQNVTLSCEQNLNHDAMYWYRQDPGQGLRLIYYSQIVNDFQKGDIAEGYSVSREKKESFPLTVTSAQKNPTAFYLCASSIAAEPNTEAFFGQGTRLTVV.

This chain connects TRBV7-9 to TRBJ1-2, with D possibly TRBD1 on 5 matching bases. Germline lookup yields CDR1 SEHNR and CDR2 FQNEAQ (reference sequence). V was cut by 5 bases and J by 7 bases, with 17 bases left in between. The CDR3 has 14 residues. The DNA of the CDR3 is TGTGCCAGCAGCACTGGGACTCATAAGGGTGGCTACACCTTC. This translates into CASSTGTHKGGYTF.

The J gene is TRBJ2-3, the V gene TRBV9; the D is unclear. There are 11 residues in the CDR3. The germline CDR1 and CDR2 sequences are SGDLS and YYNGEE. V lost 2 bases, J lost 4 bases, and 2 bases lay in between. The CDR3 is CASSVADTQYF. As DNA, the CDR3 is TGTGCCAGCAGCGTCGCAGATACGCAGTATTTT.

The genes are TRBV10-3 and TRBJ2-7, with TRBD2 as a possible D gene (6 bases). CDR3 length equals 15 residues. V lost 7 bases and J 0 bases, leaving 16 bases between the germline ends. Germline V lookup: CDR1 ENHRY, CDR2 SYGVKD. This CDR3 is CAIKVSRGNSYEQYF. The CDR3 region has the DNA TGTGCCATCAAGGTTAGCCGGGGGAACTCCTACGAGCAGTACTTC.

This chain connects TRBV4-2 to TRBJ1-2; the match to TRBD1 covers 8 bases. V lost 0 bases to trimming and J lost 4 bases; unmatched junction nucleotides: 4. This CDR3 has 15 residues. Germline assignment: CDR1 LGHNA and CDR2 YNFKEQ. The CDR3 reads CASSQEQGGFYGYTF. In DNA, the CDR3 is TGTGCCAGCAGCCAAGAACAGGGGGGCTTCTATGGCTACACCTTC.

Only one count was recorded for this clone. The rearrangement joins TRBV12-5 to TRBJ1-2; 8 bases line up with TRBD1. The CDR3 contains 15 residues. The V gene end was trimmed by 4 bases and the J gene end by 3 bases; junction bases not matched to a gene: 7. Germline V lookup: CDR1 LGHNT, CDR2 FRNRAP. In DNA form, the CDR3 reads TGTGCTAGTGGTTCACGACAGGGGAAAGACTATGGCTACACCTTC. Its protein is CASGSRQGKDYGYTF.

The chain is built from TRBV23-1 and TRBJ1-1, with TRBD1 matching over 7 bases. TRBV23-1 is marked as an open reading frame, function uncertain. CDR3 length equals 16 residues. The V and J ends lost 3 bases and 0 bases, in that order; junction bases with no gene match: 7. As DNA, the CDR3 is TGCGCCAGCAGTCAGACCAGGGACAGAATGAACACTGAAGCTTTCTTT. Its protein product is CASSQTRDRMNTEAFF.